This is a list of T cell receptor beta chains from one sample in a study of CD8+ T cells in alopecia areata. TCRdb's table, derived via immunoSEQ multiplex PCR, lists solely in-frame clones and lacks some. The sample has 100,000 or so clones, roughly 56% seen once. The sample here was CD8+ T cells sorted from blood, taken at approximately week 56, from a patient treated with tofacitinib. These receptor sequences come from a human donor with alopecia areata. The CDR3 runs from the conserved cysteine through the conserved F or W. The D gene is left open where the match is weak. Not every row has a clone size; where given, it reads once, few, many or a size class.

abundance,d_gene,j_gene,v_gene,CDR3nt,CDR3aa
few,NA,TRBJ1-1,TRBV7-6,TGTGCCAGCAGCTTAGGACAAGGGGGGGTCACTGAAGCTTTCTTT,CASSLGQGGVTEAFF
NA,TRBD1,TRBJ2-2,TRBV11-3,TGTGCCAGCAGCTCCGACAGGGCGGGCACCGGGGAGCTGTTTTTT,CASSSDRAGTGELFF
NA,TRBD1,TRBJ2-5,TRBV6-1,TGTGCCAGCAGTGACTGGACAGGGTATGGGGAGACCCAGTACTTC,CASSDWTGYGETQYF
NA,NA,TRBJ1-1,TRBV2,TGTGCCAGCAGTGAAGGGACTTTGAACACTGAAGCTTTCTTT,CASSEGTLNTEAFF
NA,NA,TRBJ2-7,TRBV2,TGTGCCAGCAGGGGCAGACCGCTCTACGAGCAGTACTTC,CASRGRPLYEQYF
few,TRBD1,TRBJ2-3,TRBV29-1,TGCAGCGGTATGACAGGGGAAAAGGCAGATACGCAGTATTTT,CSGMTGEKADTQYF
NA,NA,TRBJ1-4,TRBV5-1,TGCGCCAGCAGCTCGACAGAGACTAATGAAAAACTGTTTTTT,CASSSTETNEKLFF
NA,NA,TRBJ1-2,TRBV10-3,TGTGCCATCAGTGACTCGACCCTGGATGGCTACACCTTC,CAISDSTLDGYTF
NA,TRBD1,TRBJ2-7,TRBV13,TGTGCCAGCAGCGTGGGACAGCTTTACGAGCAGTACTTC,CASSVGQLYEQYF
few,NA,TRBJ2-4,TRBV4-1,TGCGCCAGCAGCCTAAAGATAGCCAAAAACATTCAGTACTTC,CASSLKIAKNIQYF
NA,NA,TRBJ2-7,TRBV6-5,TGTGCCAGCAGTTCGTCGGACACGTCCTACGAGCAGTACTTC,CASSSSDTSYEQYF
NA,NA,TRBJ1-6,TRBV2,TGTGCCAGCAGTGTCGGGGACGGTAATTCACCCCTCCACTTT,CASSVGDGNSPLHF
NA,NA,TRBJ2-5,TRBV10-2,TGCGCCAGCAGTGGGGGACTTCAAGAGACCCAGTACTTC,CASSGGLQETQYF
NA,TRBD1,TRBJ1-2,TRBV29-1,TGCAGCGTTGAGGGGACAGGGGGCGCAGGATATGGCTACACCTTC,CSVEGTGGAGYGYTF
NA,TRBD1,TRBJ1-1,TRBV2,TGTGCCAGCCGTACGGGGACAGTTGAAGCTTTCTTT,CASRTGTVEAFF
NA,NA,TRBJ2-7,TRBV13,TGTGCCAGCAGCCGGGCGGCCGGTAATCACTACGAGCAGTACTTC,CASSRAAGNHYEQYF
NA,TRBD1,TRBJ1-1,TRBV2,TGTGCCAGCAGTGGATCCGACAGGGGTATTGAAGCTTTCTTT,CASSGSDRGIEAFF
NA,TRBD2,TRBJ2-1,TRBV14,TGTGCCAGCAGCCTAATGGGGAGGGAATACAATGAGCAGTTCTTC,CASSLMGREYNEQFF
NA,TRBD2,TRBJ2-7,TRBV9,TGTGCCAGCAGCGGACAAGGTTCCGGGGGGAACTACGAGCAGTACTTC,CASSGQGSGGNYEQYF
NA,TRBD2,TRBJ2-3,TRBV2,TGTGCCAGCAGTGAAGTTACTAGCGGCCTCACAGATACGCAGTATTTT,CASSEVTSGLTDTQYF
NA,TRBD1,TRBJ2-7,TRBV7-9,TGTGCCAGCAGCCAGGACAGGACATACGAGCAGTACTTC,CASSQDRTYEQYF
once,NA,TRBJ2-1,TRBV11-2,TGTGCCAGCAGCTCCAGCCCGGGACGGATCGCAGAGCAGTTCTTC,CASSSSPGRIAEQFF
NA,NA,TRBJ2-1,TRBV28,TGTGCCAGCAGTCCGACAGCCTCTTACTACAATGAGCAGTTCTTC,CASSPTASYYNEQFF
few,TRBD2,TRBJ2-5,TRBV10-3,TGTGCCATCAGCGATACTAGCGGGGCACAAGAGACCCAGTACTTC,CAISDTSGAQETQYF
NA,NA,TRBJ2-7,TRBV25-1,TGTGCCAGCAGTGGAAGCAGTAGGGTCCGCGAGCAGTACTTC,CASSGSSRVREQYF
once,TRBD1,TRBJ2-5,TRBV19,TGTGCCACCGGACCGGACAGGGGAGAGACCCAGTACTTC,CATGPDRGETQYF
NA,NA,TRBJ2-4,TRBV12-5,TGTGCTAGTGGTTTCGCGCGGACCGTCAGTAACTTC,CASGFARTVSNF
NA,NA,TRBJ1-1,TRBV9,TGTGCCAGCAGCGGAGGAAGGAACACTGAAGCTTTCTTT,CASSGGRNTEAFF
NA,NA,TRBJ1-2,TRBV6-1,TGTGCCAGCAGTGAAGACAGTTCTTTCTATGGCTACACCTTC,CASSEDSSFYGYTF
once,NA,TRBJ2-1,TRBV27,TGTGCCAGTACCCTCGGGTCCACCTACAATGAGCAGTTCTTC,CASTLGSTYNEQFF
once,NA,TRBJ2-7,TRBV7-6,TGTGCCAGCAGCTTAGCCGCAAACCACGAGCAGTACTTC,CASSLAANHEQYF
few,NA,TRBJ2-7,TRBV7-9,TGTGCCAGCAGCTCCACCCAGGGAAGGGGCTACGAGCAGTACTTC,CASSSTQGRGYEQYF
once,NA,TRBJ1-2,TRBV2,TGTGCCAGCAGTGGGCTGGACATGAACTATGGCTACACCTTC,CASSGLDMNYGYTF
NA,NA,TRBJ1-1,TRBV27,TGTGCCAGCAGTTTACTTCGGGGCGGAACTGAAGCTTTCTTT,CASSLLRGGTEAFF
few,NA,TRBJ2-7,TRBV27,TGTGCCAGCAGTCCCCGGGGCTTCCTGGACGAGCAGTACTTC,CASSPRGFLDEQYF
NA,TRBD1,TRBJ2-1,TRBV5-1,TGCGCCAGCAGTTTGGGGCAGGGGGCACATGAGCAGTTCTTC,CASSLGQGAHEQFF
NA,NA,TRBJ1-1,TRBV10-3,TGTGCCATCAGTGAGAATCGAGGGACTGAAGCTTTCTTT,CAISENRGTEAFF
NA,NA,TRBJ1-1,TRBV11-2,TGTGCCAGCAGCTTAGTGCGGGGTTCCACTGAAGCTTTCTTT,CASSLVRGSTEAFF
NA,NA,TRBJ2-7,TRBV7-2,TGTGCCAGCAGCGGGACGGTCTACGAGCAGTACTTC,CASSGTVYEQYF
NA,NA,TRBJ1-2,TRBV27,TGTGCCAGCAGCAAAGGCCTAAACTATGGCTACACCTTC,CASSKGLNYGYTF
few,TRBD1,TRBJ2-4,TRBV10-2,TGCGCCAGCAGTGAGTCGACGATCTACAGGGGGAAAAACATTCAGTACTTC,CASSESTIYRGKNIQYF
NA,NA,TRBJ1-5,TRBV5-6,TGTGCCAGCAGCTTGCAAGGTCAGCCCCAGCATTTT,CASSLQGQPQHF
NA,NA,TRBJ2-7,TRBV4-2,TGTGCCAGCAGCCAAGAAATGGGGGAAGGAGGGTCCGAGCAGTACTTC,CASSQEMGEGGSEQYF
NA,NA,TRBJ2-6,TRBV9,TGTGCCAGCAGCGGCGAAAGGACAATTCTCTCTGGGGCCAACGTCCTGACTTTC,CASSGERTILSGANVLTF
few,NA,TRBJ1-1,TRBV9,TGTGCCAGCAGCGTCGGGGGTAACCCTGAAGCTTTCTTT,CASSVGGNPEAFF
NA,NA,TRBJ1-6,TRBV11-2,TGTGCCAGCAGCTTATCCGGGGGGCTCATAGCACCCCTCCACTTT,CASSLSGGLIAPLHF
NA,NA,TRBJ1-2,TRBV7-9,TGTGCCAGCAGCCACTCGTCCCGGGACACCATCTATGGCTACACCTTC,CASSHSSRDTIYGYTF
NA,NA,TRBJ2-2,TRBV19,TGTGCCAGTAGTATGAACACCGGGGAGCTGTTTTTT,CASSMNTGELFF
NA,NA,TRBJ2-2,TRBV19,TGTGCCTACGGGGGAGACACCGGGGAGCTGTTTTTT,CAYGGDTGELFF
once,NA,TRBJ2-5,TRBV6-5,TGTGCCAGCAGTGGACGGACACACCAAGAGACCCAGTACTTC,CASSGRTHQETQYF
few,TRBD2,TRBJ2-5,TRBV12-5,TGTGCTAGTGGTTTGGCTAGCGGGGGGGCCGAAGAGACCCAGTACTTC,CASGLASGGAEETQYF
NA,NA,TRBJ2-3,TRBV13,TGTGCCAGCAGCTCGGTTTCAGATACGCAGTATTTT,CASSSVSDTQYF
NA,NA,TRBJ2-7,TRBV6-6,TGTGCCAGCAGTTACGGTGGCAGGCCCTACGAGCAGTACTTC,CASSYGGRPYEQYF
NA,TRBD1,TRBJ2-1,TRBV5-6,TGTGCCAGCAGCGTTACAGGGGAGACTAAGGGGAATGAGCAGTTCTTC,CASSVTGETKGNEQFF
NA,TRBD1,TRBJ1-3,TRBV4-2,TGTGCCAGCAGCCAATCCCCGACAGGGGGAATGGGAAACACCATATATTTT,CASSQSPTGGMGNTIYF